This T cell receptor beta chain came from a study of OX40 agonist ivuxolimab in advanced cancers. The overall study: Patient treatment consisted of intravenous ivuxolimab administration every 2 weeks at 0.01 to 10 mg/kg.

Sequencing used immunoSEQ multiplex PCR; TCRdb keeps in-frame clones, though not all of them. The sample yields under 70,000 clones, 86% seen once. Trimming removed 4 bases at V and 6 bases at J, with 9 bases between. This CDR3 is 12 amino acids long. Germline CDR1 SGHAT, CDR2 FQDESV (reference sequence). This clone rates as medium-sized. Its target is not known. Overall study findings and caveats: Some nonresponders additionally presented with little normalized T-cell clonal expansion. The work left the antigen specificity of expanded peripheral T cells undetermined. The average count of expanded clones was higher among CD8+ T cells than among CD4+.

The chain combines TRBV11-1 with TRBJ1-2, with D perhaps matching TRBD1 (5 bases). The clonotype originates from an adult with an advanced solid tumor such as melanoma, head and neck, liver or kidney cancer. The specimen was CD4+ or CD8+ T cells sorted from blood, collected in a trial of the OX40 agonist ivuxolimab. CDR3 in amino acids: CASSSRGDGYTF. The CDR3, as DNA: TGTGCCAGCAGCTCCCGGGGCGATGGCTACACCTTC. The full variable domain, its missing parts supplied by reference TRBV11-1 and TRBJ1-2, is EAEVAQSPRYKITEKSQAVAFWCDPISGHATLYWYRQILGQGPELLVQFQDESVVDDSQLPKDRFSAERLKGVDSTLKIQPAELGDSAMYLCASSSRGDGYTFGSGTRLTVV.